Presented here are 9 T cell receptor beta chains from one specimen sequenced in a study of shared clonotypes between healthy human individuals. This table comes from immunoSEQ multiplex PCR, and its TCRdb copy is limited to in-frame clones, with some not included. Of a few hundred thousand clones detected, approximately 65% appear once; the ten largest clones hold approximately 10%. What was sequenced was memory CD4+ T cells sorted from blood. Subset: CD45RA-negative fraction. These receptors all stem from a young man in good health.

The chain employs TRBV19 and TRBJ2-7; 7 nucleotides match TRBD1. The CDR3 length is 17 residues. Germline V lookup: CDR1 LNHDA, CDR2 SQIVND (reference sequence). The junction had 17 bases not matched to a gene; V was cut back by 5 bases and J by 4 bases. The chain's CDR3 is CASSQPKPGTAQYEQYF. CDR3 coding DNA: TGTGCCAGTAGTCAACCCAAACCCGGGACAGCTCAATACGAGCAGTACTTC. The entire variable domain, with the rest obtained from reference TRBV19 and TRBJ2-7, is as follows: DGGITQSPKYLFRKEGQNVTLSCEQNLNHDAMYWYRQDPGQGLRLIYYSQIVNDFQKGDIAEGYSVSREKKESFPLTVTSAQKNPTAFYLCASSQPKPGTAQYEQYFGPGTRLTVT.

This clone was observed a single time. The chain is built from TRBV11-2 and TRBJ1-5; D not resolved. Germline V gene lookup returns CDR1 SGHAT and CDR2 FQNNGV. The CDR3 sequence is 13 residues long. V lost 2 bases to trimming and J lost 7 bases, with 9 bases between them. The CDR3 is CASSLSEGQPQHF. The CDR3 nucleotides are TGTGCCAGCAGCTTATCGGAGGGCCAGCCCCAGCATTTT. The variable domain in full, with the rest retrieved from reference TRBV11-2 and TRBJ1-5, is EAGVAQSPRYKIIEKRQSVAFWCNPISGHATLYWYQQILGQGPKLLIQFQNNGVVDDSQLPKDRFSAERLKGVDSTLKIQPAKLEDSAVYLCASSLSEGQPQHFGDGTRLSIL.

J is TRBJ2-7 and V is TRBV5-5, with 9 bases fitting TRBD1. With V trimmed by 5 bases and J by 3 bases, 9 bases remained unmatched. Germline CDR1 SGHKS, CDR2 YYEKEE (reference sequence). The CDR3 has 15 residues. CDR3 in amino acids: CASSLTGTGSYEQYF. The CDR3 DNA reads TGTGCCAGCAGTCTCACCGGGACAGGGAGCTACGAGCAGTACTTC.

V is TRBV19 and J is TRBJ1-5; D is ambiguous. V was shortened by 1 base and J by 2 bases, with 15 bases between the two germline ends. Germline assignment: CDR1 LNHDA and CDR2 SQIVND (reference sequence). This CDR3 spans 17 amino acids. CDR3 nucleotide sequence: TGTGCCAGTAGTATAGTAGGGTCCTCGTTCGGCAATCAGCCCCAGCATTTT. It codes for CASSIVGSSFGNQPQHF.

The genes are TRBV10-3 and TRBJ2-1; 11 bases are a match to TRBD2. J was trimmed by 7 bases and V by 4 bases; bases with no gene match: 9. Germline V gives CDR1 ENHRY, CDR2 SYGVKD. There are 16 residues in the CDR3. The CDR3 DNA reads as TGTGCCATCAGTGCCCTACCCCTAGCGGGAGGAAATGAGCAGTTCTTC. This translates into CAISALPLAGGNEQFF.

J is TRBJ2-1 and V is TRBV7-2; no clear D gene. The germline V and J ends were trimmed by 2 bases and 8 bases, with 10 bases remaining between them. Per germline, CDR1 SGHTA and CDR2 FQGNSA. This CDR3 is 13 amino acids long. The CDR3 nucleotides read TGTGCCAGCAGCTTATCCGGGTTCGATGAGCAGTTCTTC. This codes for CASSLSGFDEQFF.

The genes are TRBV5-1 and TRBJ2-3, with D possibly TRBD1 on 7 matching bases. The V end lost 3 bases, the J end lost 3 bases, and 11 bases lay between the germline ends. The CDR3 totals 14 residues. In germline, CDR1 is SGHRS, CDR2 YFSETQ. In DNA, the CDR3 is TGCGCCAGCAGCTCAGGGGGGAGGACAGATACGCAGTATTTT. This translates into CASSSGGRTDTQYF.

This sequence joins TRBV25-1 and TRBJ2-7; D is perhaps TRBD1 or TRBD2 (6 bases each). Germline V gene data show CDR1 as MGHDK and CDR2 as SYGVNS. V was trimmed by 2 bases and J by 3 bases, leaving 17 bases between them. The CDR3 runs 16 residues. CDR3 sequence: CASSERGAPTGYEQYF. The DNA of the CDR3 is TGTGCCAGCAGTGAAAGGGGGGCACCGACTGGCTACGAGCAGTACTTC.

The V call is TRBV11-2, the J call TRBJ2-5, with D perhaps assigned TRBD1 or TRBD2 (7 bases each). Germline CDR1 is SGHAT and CDR2 is FQNNGV. The length of the CDR3 is 13 residues. Trimming shortened V by 5 bases and J by 4 bases, and 11 bases separated the two germline ends. CDR3 sequence: CASSPGGAETQYF. Written as DNA, the CDR3 is TGTGCCAGCAGCCCAGGGGGGGCAGAGACCCAGTACTTC. The full variable domain, in which reference TRBV11-2 and TRBJ2-5 provide the parts outside the CDR3, is EAGVAQSPRYKIIEKRQSVAFWCNPISGHATLYWYQQILGQGPKLLIQFQNNGVVDDSQLPKDRFSAERLKGVDSTLKIQPAKLEDSAVYLCASSPGGAETQYFGPGTRLLVL.